This section outlines one TCR beta chain sequence together with its context. Its antigen is as yet unknown. This specimen comes from a study of cytomegalovirus exposure and HLA in healthy donors. Study-level results: Cytomegalovirus association was listed for about 180 TCR beta chains. HLA allele associations emerged for 17,000 or so TCR beta sequences in a later analysis, at 0.05 false discovery rate. Rarity characterized most TCR sequences, yet some public TCRs appeared in many donors. The authors confirmed in vitro that a few CMV-associated chains were specific for CMV antigens.

Trimming left V 8 bases short and J 2 bases short, with 13 bases between. This CDR3 contains 13 residues. CDR1 and CDR2 from the germline V gene are MNHEY and SMNVEV (reference sequence). With 60 Vbeta and 13 Jbeta primers, the PCR was carried out. Assay used: immunoSEQ multiplex PCR; TCRdb lists only in-frame clones, some missing. Its listing shows around 65,000 clones. The sequence derives from a young man in good health and CMV-seropositive. The chain couples TRBV27 to TRBJ2-7, with D possibly matching TRBD2 (5 bases). The sequenced sample was PBMCs. The CDR3 sequence: CASRDGNPYEQYF. CDR3 DNA sequence: TGTGCCAGCCGAGACGGGAATCCCTACGAGCAGTACTTC.